This T cell receptor beta chain was recovered during a study of shared clonotypes between healthy human individuals. As concerns this clone: Its antigen is still unknown.

General study points: Naive CD4 clonotypes overlapped across a handful of donors at roughly 5.1%.

The data were produced by immunoSEQ multiplex PCR, yet TCRdb's version contains in-frame clones alone and is incomplete. This table has about 680,000 clones, about 91% appearing once. CD45RO negativity and positive selection for CCR7 defined naive CD8 cells, a population that excluded terminally differentiated effector memory CD45RA+ cells. In germline, CDR1 is LNHNV, CDR2 YYDKDF (reference sequence). The V end lost 5 bases, the J end lost 6 bases, and 17 bases lay between the germline ends. CDR3 length equals 15 residues. The sequence derives from a man aged 30 to 45 in good health. V is TRBV15 and J is TRBJ1-5, with D maybe TRBD1 (6 bases). The sequenced sample consisted of naive CD8+ T cells sorted from blood. The DNA of the CDR3 is TGTGCCACCAGCGTACAACAGGGAATTAGTCAGCCCCAGCATTTT. Translation gives CATSVQQGISQPQHF.